These 25 T cell receptor beta chains were sequenced from one sample in a study of T-cell memory formation after mild COVID-19. TCRdb recomputed calls from the 5' RACE reads with MiXCR, one row per CDR3 protein. The table shows under 300,000 distinct CDR3 sequences, with around 15% occurring only once. The sample was PBMCs or a T cell subset sorted from them (not recorded which). These receptors came from a man aged 18 to 35 who had mild COVID-19 (a few samples of this study predate the infection). Cell type and time point are not known.

This clonotype was observed a few times. The chain joins TRBV6-6 to TRBJ1-1, with D tentatively TRBD1 (5 bases). V lost 6 bases and J lost 0, with 11 bases in between. This CDR3 comprises 14 residues. Germline lookup yields CDR1 MNHNY and CDR2 SVGAGI (reference sequence). Here the CDR3 DNA reads TGTGCCAGCAGCCGCGGGACGATGAACACTGAAGCTTTCTTT. Encoded protein: CASSRGTMNTEAFF.

The rearrangement joins TRBV15 to TRBJ1-2, with unresolved D. V was cut by 0 bases and J by 0 bases, with 11 bases left in between. The germline V gene has CDR1 LNHNV and CDR2 YYDKDF (reference sequence). CDR3 length: 16 amino acids. Written as DNA, the CDR3 is TGTGCCACCAGCAGAGATCTGAGGAGTCCTAACTATGGCTACACCTTC. Amino acid sequence: CATSRDLRSPNYGYTF.

This clonotype was counted between two and nine times. V gene TRBV7-8 combines with J gene TRBJ1-2; D ambiguous. Trimming left V 3 bases short and J 8 bases short, with 13 bases between. From germline, CDR1 is SGHVS and CDR2 FQNEAQ. The CDR3 has 13 amino acids. The CDR3 loop reads CASSLAGSTGYTF. As DNA, the CDR3 is TGTGCCAGCAGCTTGGCTGGCTCCACAGGCTACACCTTC. The variable domain in full, with the rest retrieved from reference TRBV7-8 and TRBJ1-2, is GAGVSQSPRYKVAKRGQDVALRCDPISGHVSLFWYQQALGQGPEFLTYFQNEAQLDKSGLPSDRFFAERPEGSVSTLKIQRTQQEDSAVYLCASSLAGSTGYTFGSGTRLTVV.

This clonotype showed up many times. The chain has TRBV12-3 or TRBV12-4 and TRBJ1-5; 7 positions agree with TRBD1. The CDR3 spans 15 residues. Unmatched junction bases numbered 9, after V lost 5 bases and J lost 5 bases. As DNA, the CDR3 is TGTGCCAGCAGTCAAACCGGGACAGAATATCAGCCCCAGCATTTT. Protein: CASSQTGTEYQPQHF.

This sequence joins TRBV18 and TRBJ1-6; D ambiguous. Deletions cut 1 base from V and 6 bases from J, with 10 bases between. The CDR3 runs to 15 residues. Germline V gene data show CDR1 as KGHSH and CDR2 as LQKENI. The chain's CDR3 is CASSPRPGSNSPLHF. CDR3 nucleotides: TGTGCCAGCTCACCACGGCCCGGGTCTAATTCACCCCTCCACTTT.

The CDR3 sequence is CASSLRVDYENTF. The CDR3 bases are TGTGCCAGCAGCTTAAGGGTAGATTACGAAAACACCTTC. The V gene is TRBV7-2, the J gene TRBJ1-2; D gene ambiguous. Trimming left V 2 bases short and J 12 bases short, with 16 bases between. Germline loops: CDR1 SGHTA, CDR2 FQGNSA. The CDR3 has 13 residues. Filled out from reference TRBV7-2 and TRBJ1-2, the complete variable domain reads GAGVSQSPSNKVTEKGKDVELRCDPISGHTALYWYRQSLGQGLEFLIYFQGNSAPDKSGLPSDRFSAERTGGSVSTLTIQRTQQEDSAVYLCASSLRVDYENTFGSGTRLTVV.

The chain has TRBV20-1 and TRBJ1-6; D is possibly TRBD1 (6 bases). Per germline, CDR1 DFQATT and CDR2 SNEGSKA (reference sequence). Trimming shortened V by 0 bases and J by 5 bases, and 14 bases separated the two germline ends. The CDR3 runs 16 residues. Here the CDR3 DNA reads TGCAGTGCTAGAGAATCGGGGGCGGGGAATAATTCACCCCTCCACTTT. Amino acid sequence: CSARESGAGNNSPLHF.

The chain joins TRBV4-2 to TRBJ2-7; D is unclear. The CDR3 runs to 15 residues. V lost 3 bases, J lost 6 bases, and 18 bases lay in between. CDR1 LGHNA and CDR2 YNFKEQ come from the germline V gene. The CDR3 bases are TGTGCCAGCAGCCACGACGTGGCGGCCGCAGGCGAGCAGTACTTC. Its translation: CASSHDVAAAGEQYF.

The CDR3 loop reads CASKQGGSPLHF. The CDR3 bases are TGTGCCAGCAAGCAGGGAGGTTCACCCCTCCACTTT. J is TRBJ1-6 and V is TRBV2; D possibly corresponds to TRBD1 (5 bases). Germline V lookup: CDR1 SNHLY, CDR2 FYNNEI. Trimming took off 7 bases at V and 9 bases at J, with 10 bases between the two ends. The CDR3 totals 12 residues.

This clonotype has only a few counts. V gene TRBV24-1 combines with J gene TRBJ1-2; D remains ambiguous. Germline loops: CDR1 KGHDR, CDR2 SFDVKD. The germline V and J ends were trimmed by 5 bases and 2 bases, with 8 bases remaining between them. The CDR3 has 13 residues. CDR3 in amino acids: CATSAYGNYGYTF. CDR3 sequence (DNA): TGTGCCACCAGTGCGTACGGAAACTATGGCTACACCTTC.

This clonotype was recorded a few times. This sequence joins TRBV5-1 and TRBJ1-1; 9 bases are shared with TRBD1. The CDR3 is 14 amino acids. Losses at the gene ends were 4 bases for V and 3 bases for J; bases not matched to a gene: 4. The germline gives CDR1 SGHRS, CDR2 YFSETQ. The CDR3 here is CASSPDRGDTEAFF. The CDR3 DNA is TGCGCCAGCAGCCCGGACAGGGGAGACACTGAAGCTTTCTTT.

This clonotype was found a few times. This chain uses TRBV7-2 with TRBJ1-2; 9 nucleotides agree with TRBD1. Germline-derived CDR1 and CDR2 are SGHTA and FQGNSA. Losses at the gene ends were 6 bases for V and 4 bases for J; bases not matched to a gene: 6. The CDR3 covers 14 residues. CDR3 in amino acids: CASRWGQGVYGYTF. The CDR3 DNA reads as TGTGCCAGCAGATGGGGACAGGGAGTCTATGGCTACACCTTC. Full variable domain (outside the CDR3, taken from reference TRBV7-2 and TRBJ1-2): GAGVSQSPSNKVTEKGKDVELRCDPISGHTALYWYRQSLGQGLEFLIYFQGNSAPDKSGLPSDRFSAERTGGSVSTLTIQRTQQEDSAVYLCASRWGQGVYGYTFGSGTRLTVV.

The gene calls are TRBV9 and TRBJ2-5; 9 nucleotides agree with TRBD1. Per the germline V gene, CDR1 is SGDLS and CDR2 is YYNGEE. This CDR3 has 14 residues. The V segment lost 2 bases and the J segment 2 bases; nucleotides outside the gene matches: 1. The CDR3 spells CASSVGTGQETQYF. In DNA, the CDR3 is TGTGCCAGCAGCGTCGGGACAGGGCAAGAGACCCAGTACTTC.

The J gene is TRBJ1-1, the V gene TRBV7-2; 10 bases are shared with TRBD1. After removal of 5 bases from V and 5 bases from J, the junction contained 8 bases not matched to a gene. Germline-derived CDR1 and CDR2 are SGHTA and FQGNSA. The CDR3 consists of 15 residues. The CDR3 DNA reads TGTGCCAGCAGCGTAACGGGACAGGGGAGGACTGAAGCTTTCTTT. This codes for CASSVTGQGRTEAFF.

In regard to this clonotype: This may stem from a read error, because a much larger clone lies one nucleotide away. The V and J genes are TRBV11-2 and TRBJ1-1; D is unclear. CDR3 size: 13 residues. V gave up 0 bases and J gave up 1 base, with 3 bases separating them. Germline CDR1 reads SGHAT; CDR2 reads FQNNGV. The CDR3 coding sequence is TGTGCCAGCAGCTTAGATCAGAACACTGAAGCTTTCTTT. Translating gives CASSLDQNTEAFF.

This clonotype was seen more than once but under ten times. Here the CDR3 DNA reads TGCAGTGCTAGGGAGGGGGCAGGGAGCTACGAGCAGTACTTC. Protein: CSAREGAGSYEQYF. The V call is TRBV20-1, the J call TRBJ2-7, with D possibly matching TRBD1 (7 bases). The CDR3 totals 14 residues. CDR1 is DFQATT, CDR2 SNEGSKA, per germline (reference sequence). Trimming shortened V by 3 bases and J by 3 bases, and 15 bases separated the two germline ends.

The rearrangement joins TRBV7-3 to TRBJ2-5, with D possibly TRBD1 on 5 matching bases. Germline V lookup: CDR1 SGHTA, CDR2 FQGTGA. Trimming removed 6 bases at V and 0 bases at J, with 11 bases between. This CDR3 spans 14 amino acids. The CDR3 DNA follows: TGTGCCAGCAGTCCAGGACATTACCAAGAGACCCAGTACTTC. The encoded protein is CASSPGHYQETQYF. Complete variable domain (other parts from reference TRBV7-3 and TRBJ2-5): GAGVSQTPSNKVTEKGKYVELRCDPISGHTALYWYRQSLGQGPEFLIYFQGTGAADDSGLPNDRFFAVRPEGSVSTLKIQRTERGDSAVYLCASSPGHYQETQYFGPGTRLLVL.

The V call is TRBV7-2, the J call TRBJ2-5, with TRBD1 matching 8 bases. Looked up from germline, CDR1 is SGHTA and CDR2 is FQGNSA. Germline trimming cut 3 bases from V and 5 bases from J; bases unmatched to any gene: 11. The CDR3 length is 16 residues. The DNA for the CDR3 is TGTGCCAGCAGCTTTTTCAAGGGGGCAGGGGGCGAGACCCAGTACTTC. Translated, it gives CASSFFKGAGGETQYF.

A few counts support this clonotype. The rearrangement joins TRBV4-2 to TRBJ2-7; no reliable D call. The V and J ends lost 0 bases and 3 bases respectively, with 12 bases between them. From germline, CDR1 is LGHNA and CDR2 YNFKEQ. This CDR3 is built from 15 residues. CDR3 in amino acids: CASSQEAAGYYEQYV. CDR3 nucleotide sequence: TGTGCCAGCAGCCAAGAGGCCGCCGGCTACTACGAGCAGTACGTC.

The rearrangement uses TRBV6-2 or TRBV6-3 and TRBJ2-7; a weak D match, TRBD2 (5 bases). Germline CDR1 MNHEY, CDR2 SVGEGT. This CDR3 region has 16 residues. V lost 2 bases to trimming and J lost 1 base, with 15 bases between them. The DNA of the CDR3 is TGTGCCAGCAGTTACGCAGGACTTAGCGCGTCCTACGAGCAGTACGTC. This encodes CASSYAGLSASYEQYV.

The table lists this clonotype with a few counts. V and J are TRBV10-3 and TRBJ2-7; weak D call: TRBD1 (5 bases). Germline lookup yields CDR1 ENHRY and CDR2 SYGVKD. CDR3 length: 15 amino acids. V lost 2 bases to trimming and J lost 9 bases, with 20 bases between them. CDR3 amino acids: CAISEVGHKESRQYF. As DNA, the CDR3 is TGTGCCATCAGTGAGGTGGGGCATAAGGAGTCTAGGCAGTACTTC.

This chain uses TRBV7-2 with TRBJ2-3; 7 bases map to TRBD2. The trim removed 0 bases at V and 5 bases at J, leaving 2 bases unmatched. Looked up from germline, CDR1 is SGHTA and CDR2 is FQGNSA. This CDR3 comprises 14 residues. CDR3 sequence (DNA): TGTGCCAGCAGCTTAGCGCGGGAGCGAGATACGCAGTATTTT. Encoded protein: CASSLARERDTQYF. Drawing the rest from reference TRBV7-2 and TRBJ2-3, the complete variable domain is GAGVSQSPSNKVTEKGKDVELRCDPISGHTALYWYRQSLGQGLEFLIYFQGNSAPDKSGLPSDRFSAERTGGSVSTLTIQRTQQEDSAVYLCASSLARERDTQYFGPGTRLTVL.

The chain joins TRBV3-1 to TRBJ1-2; tentative D call: TRBD1 (5 bases). Germline V CDR1 and CDR2: LGHDT, YNNKEL (reference sequence). The CDR3 loop spans 14 amino acids. V was clipped by 1 base and J by 8 bases, with 14 bases between them. The CDR3 here is CASSQGVRDSGYTF. The CDR3 bases are TGTGCCAGCAGCCAAGGTGTTAGGGACTCCGGCTACACCTTC.

The chain links TRBV6-2 or TRBV6-3 to TRBJ2-1; 10 positions match TRBD2. Germline lookup yields CDR1 MNHEY and CDR2 SVGEGT. Trimming at V came to 6 bases and at J to 7 bases, leaving 6 bases not matched to a gene. The CDR3 loop spans 14 amino acids. The CDR3 loop is CASRSGGAGNEQFF. The CDR3 DNA follows: TGTGCCAGCAGAAGCGGGGGGGCGGGGAATGAGCAGTTCTTC.

The rearrangement uses TRBV4-3 and TRBJ1-1; a possible D gene is TRBD1 (5 bases). Deletions cut 0 bases from V and 11 bases from J, with 13 bases between. Germline loops: CDR1 LGHNA, CDR2 YSLEER. There are 13 residues in the CDR3. The CDR3 DNA reads as TGCGCCAGCAGCCAAGAAGGGCGACGGGGGGCTTTCTTT. This sequence encodes CASSQEGRRGAFF.